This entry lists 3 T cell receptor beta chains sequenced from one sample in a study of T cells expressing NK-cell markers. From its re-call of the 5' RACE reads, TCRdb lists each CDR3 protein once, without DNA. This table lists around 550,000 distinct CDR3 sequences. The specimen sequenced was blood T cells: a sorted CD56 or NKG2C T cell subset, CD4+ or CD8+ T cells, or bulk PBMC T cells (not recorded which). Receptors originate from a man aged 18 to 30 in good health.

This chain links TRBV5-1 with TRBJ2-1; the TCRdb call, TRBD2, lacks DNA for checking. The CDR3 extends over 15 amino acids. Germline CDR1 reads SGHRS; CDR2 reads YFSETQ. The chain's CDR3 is CASSLGLAGAHEQFF.

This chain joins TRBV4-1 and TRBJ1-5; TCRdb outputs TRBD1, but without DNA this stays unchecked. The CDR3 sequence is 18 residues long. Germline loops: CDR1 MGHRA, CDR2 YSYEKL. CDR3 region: CASSPIPITGGSNQPQHF.

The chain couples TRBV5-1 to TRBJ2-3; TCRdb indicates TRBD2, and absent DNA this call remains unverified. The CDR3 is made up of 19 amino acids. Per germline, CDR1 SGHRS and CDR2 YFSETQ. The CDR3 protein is CASSLTGLAVGSRTDTQYF. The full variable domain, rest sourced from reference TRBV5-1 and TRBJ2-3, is KAGVTQTPRYLIKTRGQQVTLSCSPISGHRSVSWYQQTPGQGLQFLFEYFSETQRNKGNFPGRFSGRQFSNSRSEMNVSTLELGDSALYLCASSLTGLAVGSRTDTQYFGPGTRLTVL.